This TCR beta chain was obtained from a study of blood T cell repertoires in COVID-19. At the level of the study: Collection of acute and convalescent COVID-19 samples took place in the United States, Italy and Spain.

Original processing notes: Reference gene primer amplification gave nucleated cell count estimates. Assay used: immunoSEQ multiplex PCR; TCRdb lists only in-frame clones, some missing. The DNA was the basis for D and trimming; V, J and clone size are from that table. The sample lists around 140,000 clones, more than 75% occurring once. The specimen sequenced was PBMCs or T cells enriched from blood (not recorded which). The sequence was collected from a woman in her 50s who had recovered from COVID-19.

The CDR3 DNA reads as TGTGCCAGCAGCCCGACGACTAGCGGGGGCCTTGGGCAGTACTTC. It specifies CASSPTTSGGLGQYF. The V and J genes are TRBV3-1 (or the pseudogene TRBV3-2) and TRBJ2-7, with TRBD2 matching 12 bases. V lost 4 bases, J lost 9 bases, and 10 bases stayed unmatched. The CDR3 is 15 residues long. Germline V gene lookup returns CDR1 LGHDT and CDR2 YNNKEL (reference sequence).